These 25 T cell receptor beta chains share one sample of origin, sequenced in a study of blood T cell repertoires in COVID-19. Some clones are missing from TCRdb's copy, which holds only in-frame ones; the method was immunoSEQ multiplex PCR. The data show about 130,000 clones, with about nine tenths seen just once and around 10% held by the top ten. The sample taken for sequencing was peripheral blood. These receptors were obtained from a woman in her sixties or seventies with COVID-19, enrolled during active disease.

The chain recombines TRBV19 with TRBJ1-5; possible D gene TRBD1, 5 bases. Germline values: CDR1 LNHDA, CDR2 SQIVND (reference sequence). With 7 bases removed from V and 7 bases from J, the gap between germline ends came to 14 bases. This CDR3 comprises 13 residues. The CDR3 region has the DNA TGTGCCAGTACCCCAGGGCCCAGACAGCCCCAGCATTTT. Its protein product is CASTPGPRQPQHF.

The chain has TRBV24-1 and TRBJ2-1; perhaps TRBD1 as D (6 bases). This CDR3 spans 16 amino acids. V was clipped by 6 bases and J by 4 bases, with 18 bases between them. Germline CDR1 is KGHDR and CDR2 is SFDVKD. The CDR3 nucleotides read TGTGCCACCAGTCCTGGTGACAGGCCACTTTACAATGAGCAGTTCTTC. This gives the protein CATSPGDRPLYNEQFF.

This sequence joins TRBV7-2 and TRBJ2-5; TRBD1 aligns across 9 bases. V gave up 3 bases and J gave up 5 bases; unmatched junction bases: 7. This CDR3 comprises 15 residues. Germline values: CDR1 SGHTA, CDR2 FQGNSA. The CDR3 DNA reads as TGTGCCAGCAGCTTGTTACACAGGGGGCTTGAGACCCAGTACTTC. Amino acid sequence: CASSLLHRGLETQYF.

V gene TRBV24-1 combines with J gene TRBJ1-5; D is perhaps TRBD1 (6 bases). V gave up 4 bases and J gave up 2 bases, with 14 bases separating them. Germline values: CDR1 KGHDR, CDR2 SFDVKD. This CDR3 has 16 amino acids. CDR3 amino acids: CATSEQGQGGNQPQHF. The CDR3 DNA reads TGTGCCACCAGTGAACAGGGACAAGGGGGCAATCAGCCCCAGCATTTT.

The rearrangement joins TRBV11-2 to TRBJ2-1; D unclear. CDR3 length equals 12 residues. The V end was cut by 2 bases, the J end by 8 bases, with 7 bases between. Per germline, CDR1 SGHAT and CDR2 FQNNGV. The CDR3 is CASSLIVDEQFF. DNA for the CDR3: TGTGCCAGCAGCTTAATAGTGGATGAGCAGTTCTTC.

The CDR3 sequence: CASSLANPGRTEAFF. For the CDR3, the DNA is TGTGCCAGCAGCTTAGCGAACCCAGGGCGCACTGAAGCTTTCTTT. The chain couples TRBV7-2 to TRBJ1-1, with D possibly matching TRBD1 (5 bases). The length of the CDR3 is 15 residues. Trimming removed 0 bases at V and 4 bases at J, with 12 bases between. Germline values: CDR1 SGHTA, CDR2 FQGNSA.

This clone was counted once. The chain combines TRBV5-6 with TRBJ2-5; D is ambiguous. Germline V lookup: CDR1 SGHDT, CDR2 YYEEEE. CDR3 length: 15 residues. Deletions cut 6 bases from V and 5 bases from J, with 20 bases between. The CDR3 protein is CASNKIDMASETQYF. For the CDR3, the DNA is TGTGCCAGCAACAAGATAGACATGGCTTCGGAGACCCAGTACTTC. Filled out from reference TRBV5-6 and TRBJ2-5, the complete variable domain reads DAGVTQSPTHLIKTRGQQVTLRCSPKSGHDTVSWYQQALGQGPQFIFQYYEEEERQRGNFPDRFSGHQFPNYSSELNVNALLLGDSALYLCASNKIDMASETQYFGPGTRLLVL.

Notes on this clone: The junction does not match germline at one end; this may be a read error. The rearrangement links TRBV7-7 to TRBJ2-3; D gene ambiguous. Germline CDR1 reads SSHAT; CDR2 reads FNYEAQ (reference sequence). The CDR3 is made up of 14 amino acids. CDR3 sequence (DNA): TGTGCTAGCAGCTTAGGCTCTAGTGCAGATACGCAGTATTTT. Amino acid sequence: CASSLGSSADTQYF.

The chain employs TRBV4-1 and TRBJ2-1; 8 bases fit TRBD2. The length of the CDR3 is 14 residues. CDR1 is MGHRA and CDR2 is YSYEKL in the germline V gene. The V segment lost 4 bases and the J segment 8 bases; nucleotides outside the gene matches: 7. CDR3: CASSLRTSFYEQFF. DNA for the CDR3: TGCGCCAGCAGCCTCCGGACTAGCTTCTATGAGCAGTTCTTC.

This sequence joins TRBV6-1 and TRBJ1-2; 10 nucleotides align to TRBD1. This CDR3 is built from 16 residues. Trimming took 3 bases from V and 5 from J; bases not matched to a gene: 9. Germline V gene data show CDR1 as MNHNS and CDR2 as SASEGT. In DNA form, the CDR3 reads TGTGCCAGCAGTGAGATCCTTGGACAGGGGGGATATGGCTACACCTTC. Its protein is CASSEILGQGGYGYTF.

This clone has just one count. V and J are TRBV30 and TRBJ1-2; 11 nucleotides line up with TRBD1. The CDR3 extends over 14 amino acids. Germline loops: CDR1 GTSNPN, CDR2 SVGIG (reference sequence). The V segment lost 1 base and the J segment 6 bases; nucleotides outside the gene matches: 4. The chain's CDR3 is CAWSAPGQGDGYTF. The CDR3 DNA sequence: TGTGCCTGGAGTGCGCCGGGACAGGGGGATGGCTACACCTTC.

The rearrangement joins TRBV5-5 to TRBJ2-3; 9 positions agree with TRBD1. The CDR3 totals 16 residues. The junction had 9 bases not matched to a gene; V was cut back by 3 bases and J by 4 bases. Germline V gene data show CDR1 as SGHKS and CDR2 as YYEKEE (reference sequence). The CDR3 spells CASSSPGQGIADTQYF. The CDR3 DNA reads TGTGCCAGCAGCTCTCCGGGACAGGGTATCGCAGATACGCAGTATTTT.

The V and J genes are TRBV18 and TRBJ1-4; D gene ambiguous. Trimming cost V 0 bases and J 1 base, with 6 bases left between them. CDR3 size: 15 residues. Germline CDR1 is KGHSH and CDR2 is LQKENI. CDR3 sequence (DNA): TGTGCCAGCTCACCACCGGGGAGAACTAATGAAAAACTGTTTTTT. Translating gives CASSPPGRTNEKLFF.

V usage is TRBV19 and J usage is TRBJ1-2, with unresolved D. The germline gives CDR1 LNHDA, CDR2 SQIVND (reference sequence). CDR3 length equals 12 residues. Trimming left V 4 bases short and J 11 bases short, with 14 bases between. The CDR3 DNA is TGTGCCAGTAGTACCCCAAGCGCGTGGTACACCTTC. Translation gives CASSTPSAWYTF.

V usage is TRBV4-1 and J usage is TRBJ1-6; 8 bases agree with TRBD1. Looked up from germline, CDR1 is MGHRA and CDR2 is YSYEKL. Trimming cost V 0 bases and J 9 bases; bases outside gene matches: 4. The CDR3 sequence is 15 residues long. As DNA, the CDR3 is TGCGCCAGCAGCCAAGAGGACAGGGAGAGTTCACCCCTCCACTTT. It encodes CASSQEDRESSPLHF.

The chain recombines TRBV21-1 with TRBJ1-6; TRBD1, the D gene given by the table, was not confirmed from the DNA. TRBV21-1 counts as a pseudogene. There are 16 residues in the CDR3. CDR3 region: CASSKVRQPASSPLHF. The CDR3 DNA sequence: TGTGCCAGCAGCAAAGTTCGACAGCCAGCATCTTCACCCCTCCACTTT.

This sequence joins TRBV2 and TRBJ1-4; D gene ambiguous. Deletions cut 7 bases from V and 3 bases from J, with 12 bases between. CDR1 and CDR2 (germline): SNHLY, FYNNEI. The CDR3 runs 14 residues. CDR3 residues: CASTDRAANEKLFF. CDR3 nucleotide sequence: TGTGCCAGCACAGACCGCGCGGCTAATGAAAAACTGTTTTTT. The full variable domain, with the rest looked up from reference TRBV2 and TRBJ1-4, is EPEVTQTPSHQVTQMGQEVILRCVPISNHLYFYWYRQILGQKVEFLVSFYNNEISEKSEIFDDQFSVERPDGSNFTLKIRSTKLEDSAMYFCASTDRAANEKLFFGSGTQLSVL.

The chain employs TRBV4-2 and TRBJ2-3; the D gene is possibly TRBD1 (5 bases). Looked up from germline, CDR1 is LGHNA and CDR2 is YNFKEQ. The CDR3 is 19 amino acids. Trimming left V 4 bases short and J 2 bases short, with 25 bases between. The CDR3 sequence is CASSLHGSTGVTITDTQYF. The CDR3 DNA follows: TGTGCCAGCAGCCTCCATGGGTCCACAGGCGTTACTATCACAGATACGCAGTATTTT.

V usage is TRBV15 and J usage is TRBJ1-1; D not resolved. This CDR3 is built from 16 residues. Germline CDR1 reads LNHNV; CDR2 reads YYDKDF (reference sequence). Trimming removed 0 bases from V and 0 bases from J, with 11 bases in between. CDR3 nucleotides: TGTGCCACCAGCAGAGATCGGTTGTTCATGAACACTGAAGCTTTCTTT. Protein sequence: CATSRDRLFMNTEAFF.

The chain recombines TRBV30 with TRBJ2-2, with 7 positions matching TRBD1. CDR1 is GTSNPN, CDR2 SVGIG, per germline (reference sequence). The ends lost 2 bases at V and 4 bases at J; junction bases unmatched: 4. The CDR3 is made up of 14 amino acids. The CDR3 DNA reads as TGTGCCTGGAGTTCGACAGGGTTCACCGGGGAGCTGTTTTTT. Translating it yields CAWSSTGFTGELFF.

The chain couples TRBV6-1 to TRBJ1-6; D gene unclear. Trimming shortened V by 4 bases and J by 1 base, and 11 bases separated the two germline ends. The CDR3 loop spans 16 amino acids. Germline V gene sequence: CDR1 MNHNS, CDR2 SASEGT. The CDR3 loop is CASSATGSSYNSPLHF. CDR3 nucleotide sequence: TGTGCCAGCAGTGCGACGGGGTCTTCCTATAATTCACCCCTCCACTTT.

The CDR3 sequence is CASSTPVTGNTEAFF. CDR3 DNA: TGTGCCAGTAGTACACCCGTAACAGGGAACACTGAAGCTTTCTTT. V gene TRBV19 combines with J gene TRBJ1-1, with D possibly TRBD1 on 5 matching bases. V was cut by 4 bases and J by 1 base, with 13 bases left in between. CDR3 length equals 15 residues. CDR1 and CDR2 from the germline V gene are LNHDA and SQIVND (reference sequence).

The V and J genes are TRBV9 and TRBJ2-3; 13 bases map to TRBD2. Trimming took 4 bases from V and 4 from J; bases not matched to a gene: 9. The CDR3 is made up of 17 amino acids. Germline CDR1 and CDR2: SGDLS and YYNGEE. The DNA of the CDR3 is TGTGCCAGCAGCTCCCCACTAGCGGGGGGGCCTTCAGATACGCAGTATTTT. This encodes CASSSPLAGGPSDTQYF. Filled out from reference TRBV9 and TRBJ2-3, the complete variable domain reads DSGVTQTPKHLITATGQRVTLRCSPRSGDLSVYWYQQSLDQGLQFLIQYYNGEERAKGNILERFSAQQFPDLHSELNLSSLELGDSALYFCASSSPLAGGPSDTQYFGPGTRLTVL.

The chain recombines TRBV5-4 with TRBJ2-1; 16 bases align to TRBD2. This CDR3 has 17 residues. V lost 4 bases, J lost 5 bases, and 6 bases stayed unmatched. CDR1 SGHNT and CDR2 YYREEE come from the germline V gene (reference sequence). CDR3 sequence: CASSAGTSGGGNNEQFF. The CDR3 nucleotides read TGTGCCAGCAGCGCCGGGACTAGCGGGGGGGGAAACAATGAGCAGTTCTTC.

The V gene is TRBV27, the J gene TRBJ1-5; no firm D call. Deletions cut 8 bases from V and 1 base from J, with 12 bases between. This CDR3 is built from 14 residues. The germline CDR1 and CDR2 sequences are MNHEY and SMNVEV (reference sequence). The DNA of the CDR3 is TGTGCCAGCGCAACTTTCTGGAGCAATCAGCCCCAGCATTTT. This translates into CASATFWSNQPQHF.